These 9 T cell receptor beta chains originate from one sample sequenced in a study of blood T cell repertoires in COVID-19. Method: immunoSEQ multiplex PCR; TCRdb's copy keeps in-frame clones and lacks some. The sample has about 200,000 clones, 84% seen once; the top ten hold 4.5% to 5.5%. The source material was peripheral blood. The receptors were gathered from a woman aged 70-85 years with active or convalescent COVID-19.

The rearrangement uses TRBV7-3 and TRBJ2-3, with a possible D match to TRBD1 (6 bases). Germline V gives CDR1 SGHTA, CDR2 FQGTGA. The CDR3 covers 16 residues. V shed 6 bases and J shed 0 bases, with 16 bases lying between them. In nucleotides, the CDR3 is TGTGCCAGCAGTAGGGACATCGCGTCTAGCACAGATACGCAGTATTTT. This codes for CASSRDIASSTDTQYF.

The chain employs TRBV7-9 and TRBJ1-4, with TRBD1 matching over 10 bases. V shed 5 bases and J 1 base; nucleotides not matched to a gene: 4. Per the germline V gene, CDR1 is SEHNR and CDR2 is FQNEAQ (reference sequence). CDR3 length: 16 amino acids. CDR3 residues: CASSMGQGITNEKLFF. The CDR3 nucleotides read TGTGCCAGCAGCATGGGACAGGGGATAACTAATGAAAAACTGTTTTTT.

This CDR3 is CASSPSFDRGRNEQYF. CDR3 in DNA: TGTGCCAGCTCACCTTCCTTCGACAGGGGGCGAAACGAGCAGTACTTC. This chain links TRBV18 with TRBJ2-7; 10 positions agree with TRBD1. Germline lookup yields CDR1 KGHSH and CDR2 LQKENI. The ends lost 3 bases at V and 5 bases at J; junction bases unmatched: 10. This CDR3 spans 16 amino acids.

The V call is TRBV25-1, the J call TRBJ2-2; TRBD2 agrees at 7 bases. The germline V gene has CDR1 MGHDK and CDR2 SYGVNS. Trimming cost V 5 bases and J 8 bases; bases outside gene matches: 14. The CDR3 extends over 16 amino acids. CDR3 in DNA: TGTGCCAGCAGTTCCGCCGGGAGGCCGAGCGAGGGGGAGCTGTTTTTT. Protein product: CASSSAGRPSEGELFF.

This clone was seen once. The rearrangement links TRBV7-9 to TRBJ2-3; 9 bases map to TRBD2. V lost 6 bases to trimming and J lost 4 bases; unmatched junction nucleotides: 8. Germline-derived CDR1 and CDR2 are SEHNR and FQNEAQ (reference sequence). The CDR3 loop spans 15 amino acids. The CDR3 nucleotides read TGTGCCAGCAGTATTAGCGGGAGTAAGGCAGATACGCAGTATTTT. As protein: CASSISGSKADTQYF.

The chain links TRBV3-1 (or the pseudogene TRBV3-2) to TRBJ2-2, with TRBD2 as a possible D gene (7 bases). Trimming left V 7 bases short and J 6 bases short, with 24 bases between. Germline CDR1 reads LGHDT; CDR2 reads YNNKEL (reference sequence). The CDR3 covers 17 residues. The CDR3 sequence is CASTRDYQGGWAGELFF. DNA for the CDR3: TGTGCCAGCACGCGGGACTATCAAGGGGGATGGGCCGGGGAGCTGTTTTTT.

The chain links TRBV5-1 to TRBJ1-1; D is unclear. The germline V and J ends were trimmed by 0 bases and 8 bases, with 11 bases remaining between them. The CDR3 extends over 13 amino acids. Germline V gene sequence: CDR1 SGHRS, CDR2 YFSETQ. CDR3 residues: CASSLESVGEAFF. In DNA form, the CDR3 reads TGCGCCAGCAGCTTGGAATCAGTCGGGGAAGCTTTCTTT. Together with reference TRBV5-1 and TRBJ1-1, the CDR3 gives the full variable domain: KAGVTQTPRYLIKTRGQQVTLSCSPISGHRSVSWYQQTPGQGLQFLFEYFSETQRNKGNFPGRFSGRQFSNSRSEMNVSTLELGDSALYLCASSLESVGEAFFGQGTRLTVV.

The rearrangement links TRBV30 to TRBJ1-3; D call uncertain. This CDR3 has 13 amino acids. Germline CDR1 GTSNPN, CDR2 SVGIG (reference sequence). V gave up 2 bases and J gave up 4 bases, with 9 bases separating them. This CDR3 reads CAWSLGGGNTIYF. The CDR3, as DNA: TGTGCCTGGAGTTTGGGAGGGGGAAACACCATATATTTT.

This clone turned up a few times. The V and J genes are TRBV7-8 and TRBJ2-7; 8 positions match TRBD1. The J segment lost 6 bases and the V segment lost 5 bases, leaving 6 bases of the junction unmatched. Per the germline V gene, CDR1 is SGHVS and CDR2 is FQNEAQ. CDR3 size: 13 residues. In DNA form, the CDR3 reads TGTGCCAGCAGCCGGACAGGGACCTCCGAGCAGTACTTC. Protein: CASSRTGTSEQYF.